A selection of T cell receptor beta chains follows, all from one sample in a study of shared clonotypes between healthy human individuals. Sequencing used immunoSEQ multiplex PCR; TCRdb keeps in-frame clones, though not all of them. The sample carries about 1.1 million clones, approximately 80% recorded once. The specimen was memory CD4+ T cells from PBMCs. The receptors shown here come from a man between 18 and 29 years old in good health. Some clones in this sample may be carry-over from other donors' samples. Both conserved end residues are part of each CDR3. A D gene is named only where the DNA matches it firmly. Some rows mark clone size as missing; the rest say once, few, many or name a class of expanded clone.

TRBV6-1,TRBJ2-7,-,-,CASSEGDIKSYEQYF,TGTGCCAGCAGTGAAGGGGATATCAAGAGTTACGAGCAGTACTTC
TRBV7-9,TRBJ2-5,-,many,CASSLASEGETQYF,TGTGCCAGCAGCTTAGCCTCTGAGGGGGAGACCCAGTACTTC
TRBV18,TRBJ1-1,-,-,CASSPSEGVETEAFF,TGTGCCAGTTCGCCTTCGGAGGGGGTAGAAACTGAAGCTTTCTTT
TRBV4-1,TRBJ1-1,-,-,CASSQGGTIFEAFF,TGCGCCAGCAGCCAAGGGGGGACAATTTTTGAAGCTTTCTTT
TRBV5-4,TRBJ1-1,-,few,CASSRAEGGRTEAFF,TGTGCCAGCAGCCGAGCGGAAGGGGGGCGGACTGAAGCTTTCTTT
TRBV5-4,TRBJ2-1,TRBD2,-,CASSFAGGTINEQFF,TGTGCCAGCAGCTTTGCGGGAGGGACCATCAATGAGCAGTTCTTC
TRBV5-1,TRBJ2-5,TRBD2,-,CASSPEATSGGGETQYF,TGCGCCAGCAGCCCGGAGGCGACTAGCGGAGGGGGAGAGACCCAGTACTTC
TRBV29-1,TRBJ2-7,-,few,CSVGKDYEQYF,TGCAGCGTTGGTAAGGACTACGAGCAGTACTTC
TRBV7-9,TRBJ2-5,-,-,CASSLMQTQYF,TGTGCCAGCAGCTTAATGCAGACCCAGTACTTC
TRBV7-9,TRBJ1-2,-,-,CASSLGTGMSGYTF,TGTGCCAGCAGCTTAGGAACAGGGATGAGCGGCTACACCTTC
TRBV5-4,TRBJ2-7,-,once,CASSLGGGQSSYEQYF,TGTGCCAGCAGCTTGGGGGGCGGGCAGAGCTCCTACGAGCAGTACTTC
TRBV2,TRBJ2-1,-,-,CASTVRGLPNNEQFF,TGTGCCAGCACCGTCAGGGGCCTTCCTAACAATGAGCAGTTCTTC
TRBV28,TRBJ2-3,TRBD2,-,CASPRDRMIGGLAGSTDTQYF,TGTGCCAGCCCAAGGGATCGCATGATTGGGGGACTAGCGGGAAGCACAGATACGCAGTATTTT
TRBV7-3,TRBJ1-1,-,-,CASSPMGGPGSTEAFF,TGTGCCAGCAGCCCGATGGGAGGGCCGGGGAGCACTGAAGCTTTCTTT
TRBV7-9,TRBJ2-4,TRBD2,-,CASSLGGAKNIQYF,TGTGCCAGCAGCTTGGGAGGGGCCAAAAACATTCAGTACTTC
TRBV7-6,TRBJ2-2,TRBD2,-,CASSRAASSGSPGELFF,TGTGCCAGCAGCCGGGCCGCCTCTAGCGGGAGCCCCGGGGAGCTGTTTTTT
TRBV7-2,TRBJ1-4,-,-,CASSPTGLSNEKLFF,TGTGCCAGCAGCCCTACGGGACTCTCTAATGAAAAACTGTTTTTT
TRBV4-1,TRBJ2-5,TRBD2,-,CASSQGTTSGKMSQYF,TGCGCCAGCAGCCAAGGAACGACTAGCGGGAAAATGAGCCAGTACTTC
TRBV2,TRBJ2-7,-,-,CASRETTSSYEQYF,TGTGCCAGCAGGGAAACAACGAGCTCCTACGAGCAGTACTTC
TRBV4-2,TRBJ2-7,TRBD2,-,CASSLRAGSSYEQYF,TGTGCCAGCAGCCTCCGAGCGGGGTCCTCCTACGAGCAGTACTTC
TRBV7-3,TRBJ2-1,TRBD2,-,CASSLTSGSRYEQFF,TGTGCCAGCAGCTTAACTAGCGGGAGTCGGTATGAGCAGTTCTTC
TRBV4-1,TRBJ1-5,-,-,CASSQYRDSNQPQHF,TGCGCCAGCAGCCAATACAGGGATAGCAATCAGCCCCAGCATTTT
TRBV30,TRBJ1-5,-,once,CAWSGGGVQPQHF,TGTGCCTGGAGCGGTGGAGGGGTCCAGCCCCAGCATTTT
TRBV14,TRBJ1-2,TRBD1,-,CASSLKQGAPGYTF,TGTGCCAGCAGCCTTAAACAGGGGGCGCCCGGCTACACCTTC
TRBV7-6,TRBJ1-6,-,-,CASSSGYNSPLHF,TGTGCCAGCAGCTCGGGCTATAATTCACCCCTCCACTTT
TRBV27,TRBJ2-7,-,many,CASSLYPPGRSYEQYF,TGTGCCAGCAGTTTATATCCCCCAGGCCGTAGCTACGAGCAGTACTTC
TRBV21-1,TRBJ2-7,-,-,CASSKGASGKWYEQYF,TGTGCCAGCAGCAAAGGAGCCAGCGGGAAATGGTACGAGCAGTACTTC